Included here is one T cell receptor (beta chain) sequence, with context. These data belong to a study of beta chain features in type 1 diabetes. Expressed TCRB transcripts were sequenced because the entire RNA isolate underwent reverse transcription. Clones were sequenced by immunoSEQ multiplex PCR, and TCRdb holds only the in-frame ones, with some missing. The top ten clones hold roughly 0.06% of a sample with about 470,000 clones, 25% to 35% of them seen once. J gave up 7 bases and V 4 bases, and 9 bases lay outside the gene matches. CDR1 is SQVTM, CDR2 ANQGSEA, per germline. CDR3 length equals 15 residues.

This sequence originates from a man between 18 and 29 years old in good health. The chain employs TRBV29-1 and TRBJ2-1, with 11 bases matching TRBD2. The sample comprised naive CD4+ T cells from blood. The CDR3 sequence is CSVASSGRVGNEQFF. The CDR3 DNA reads TGCAGCGTTGCAAGTAGCGGGAGGGTAGGGAATGAGCAGTTCTTC.